This T cell receptor (beta chain) comes out of a study of blood T cell repertoires in COVID-19. Whole-study context: Samples taken during acute and convalescent COVID-19 were collected in the United States, Italy and Spain.

V dropped 4 bases and J dropped 0 bases, with 5 bases sitting between them. CDR1 SQVTM and CDR2 ANQGSEA come from the germline V gene. The CDR3 extends over 12 amino acids. Under the authors' procedure: Amplified reference gene primers provided the basis for estimating nucleated cell counts. Generated by immunoSEQ multiplex PCR, the TCRdb table keeps only in-frame clones and is missing some. Clone size and V and J calls were adopted from that table, with D and trimming inferred from the DNA. The profile shows 55,000 to 75,000 clones, roughly three quarters of them singletons. This sequence joins TRBV29-1 and TRBJ2-3; D is uncertain. The TCR was taken from a human donor in a cohort sampled during active COVID-19. Source material: peripheral blood. The CDR3 sequence is CSVVASTDTQYF. CDR3 in DNA: TGCAGCGTTGTAGCTAGCACAGATACGCAGTATTTT.